These 19 T cell receptor beta chains were all obtained from the same sample, sequenced in a study of cytomegalovirus exposure and HLA in healthy donors. Primers: 60 Vbeta forward and 13 Jbeta reverse. Using immunoSEQ multiplex PCR, the repertoire was profiled, and TCRdb retains in-frame clones only, with some absent. The data contain 75,000 to 90,000 clones, over 65% of them singletons. The specimen was PBMCs. The receptor set was obtained from a man aged 40-50 years in good health and CMV-seronegative.

The chain carries TRBV7-3 and TRBJ2-1; 7 positions agree with TRBD2. J was trimmed by 0 bases and V by 1 base; bases with no gene match: 3. CDR3 length: 16 residues. Germline-derived CDR1 and CDR2 are SGHTA and FQGTGA. For the CDR3, the DNA is TGTGCCAGCAGCTTAAAGGCGGGAGCCTCCTACAATGAGCAGTTCTTC. It codes for CASSLKAGASYNEQFF.

The chain combines TRBV6-4 with TRBJ2-1; D not certain. The CDR3 has 13 amino acids. Deletions cut 0 bases from V and 7 bases from J, with 7 bases between. Germline values: CDR1 MRHNA, CDR2 SNTAGT. This CDR3 reads CASSDSPQNEQFF. For the CDR3, the DNA is TGTGCCAGCAGTGACTCCCCCCAGAATGAGCAGTTCTTC.

The chain joins TRBV5-1 to TRBJ1-2; 8 positions match TRBD1. Germline-derived CDR1 and CDR2 are SGHRS and YFSETQ. V gave up 4 bases and J gave up 0 bases; unmatched junction bases: 8. The CDR3 spans 16 residues. CDR3: CASSVTGGPPNYGYTF. The CDR3 coding sequence is TGCGCCAGCAGCGTAACAGGGGGACCCCCTAACTATGGCTACACCTTC.

The chain is built from TRBV13 and TRBJ2-7; D remains ambiguous. Looked up from germline, CDR1 is PRHDT and CDR2 is FYEKMQ (reference sequence). Trimming cost V 3 bases and J 4 bases, with 7 bases left between them. This CDR3 spans 12 amino acids. In DNA, the CDR3 is TGTGCCAGCAGCTTCTCCCAGTACGAGCAGTACTTC. Its translation: CASSFSQYEQYF.

The V gene is TRBV9, the J gene TRBJ1-2; D is possibly TRBD1 (5 bases). Germline V gene data show CDR1 as SGDLS and CDR2 as YYNGEE. The V and J ends lost 0 bases and 5 bases respectively, with 14 bases between them. The CDR3 consists of 15 residues. The CDR3 DNA is TGTGCCAGCAGCGTAGATCCGGGGGTCCCTTATGGCTACACCTTC. It encodes CASSVDPGVPYGYTF.

This clone was observed a single time. The chain is built from TRBV11-2 and TRBJ2-3; possibly TRBD2 for D (6 bases). Germline V lookup: CDR1 SGHAT, CDR2 FQNNGV. Trimming shortened V by 5 bases and J by 2 bases, and 11 bases separated the two germline ends. The CDR3 runs to 14 residues. The DNA of the CDR3 is TGTGCCAGCAGCCTCCGCGGGGTCACAGATACGCAGTATTTT. Protein: CASSLRGVTDTQYF.

This chain joins TRBV15 and TRBJ1-2; D not certain. V lost 0 bases and J lost 4, with 15 bases in between. Germline V CDR1 and CDR2: LNHNV, YYDKDF (reference sequence). The CDR3 is made up of 16 amino acids. The CDR3 bases are TGTGCCACCAGCAGAGATAGGGAGGCATCGGGCTATGGCTACACCTTC. Protein: CATSRDREASGYGYTF.

The chain uses TRBV27 and TRBJ2-4; TRBD1 agrees at 8 bases. Germline CDR1 MNHEY, CDR2 SMNVEV (reference sequence). This CDR3 region has 15 residues. Trimming cost V 5 bases and J 8 bases; bases outside gene matches: 11. CDR3 region: CASSPTTGVNYIQYF. CDR3 sequence (DNA): TGTGCCAGCAGTCCCACGACAGGGGTTAACTACATTCAGTACTTC.

The gene calls are TRBV28 and TRBJ2-5; perhaps TRBD2 as D (6 bases). The V gene's germline CDR1 is MDHEN and CDR2 SYDVKM. The CDR3 loop spans 15 amino acids. V dropped 6 bases and J dropped 3 bases, with 17 bases sitting between them. The CDR3 coding sequence is TGTGCCAGCAGCCGCCCCAGCGGAGGGGAAGAGACCCAGTACTTC. This gives the protein CASSRPSGGEETQYF. Using reference TRBV28 and TRBJ2-5 for the parts outside the CDR3, the full variable domain is DVKVTQSSRYLVKRTGEKVFLECVQDMDHENMFWYRQDPGLGLRLIYFSYDVKMKEKGDIPEGYSVSREKKERFSLILESASTNQTSMYLCASSRPSGGEETQYFGPGTRLLVL.

The gene calls are TRBV5-1 and TRBJ2-7; TRBD2 is a possible D gene (5 bases). Per germline, CDR1 SGHRS and CDR2 YFSETQ. Trimming removed 4 bases at V and 0 bases at J, with 14 bases between. The CDR3 spans 15 residues. The CDR3 DNA is TGCGCCAGCAGCCCTCAGAGCGGAGCCTCCTACGAGCAGTACTTC. Translation: CASSPQSGASYEQYF.

As concerns this clone: The sample carries other DNA sequences with the same CDR3. The chain carries TRBV6-5 and TRBJ2-7; 10 bases are shared with TRBD2. Germline CDR1 reads MNHEY; CDR2 reads SVGAGI. The CDR3 length is 14 residues. V gave up 0 bases and J gave up 6 bases; unmatched junction bases: 2. CDR3 amino acids: CASSYSRTSGEQYF. CDR3 DNA sequence: TGTGCCAGCAGTTACTCCAGGACTAGCGGCGAGCAGTACTTC.

This chain joins TRBV19 and TRBJ2-7, with 7 bases matching TRBD1. Germline lookup yields CDR1 LNHDA and CDR2 SQIVND (reference sequence). V was pared by 7 bases and J by 6 bases, with 9 bases of the junction left unmatched. There are 13 residues in the CDR3. The CDR3 nucleotides read TGTGCCAGTACCCCCCGACAGGGAGTCGAGCAGTACTTC. As protein: CASTPRQGVEQYF.

J is TRBJ2-7 and V is TRBV7-9; 7 bases match TRBD1. The CDR3 contains 15 residues. Germline CDR1 and CDR2: SEHNR and FQNEAQ (reference sequence). J was trimmed by 7 bases and V by 0 bases; bases with no gene match: 9. CDR3 region: CASSLAQGVKGEQYF. The CDR3 nucleotides are TGTGCCAGCAGCTTAGCCCAGGGGGTTAAAGGGGAGCAGTACTTC.

The J gene is TRBJ2-3, the V gene TRBV6-5, with 7 bases matching TRBD1. The V segment lost 6 bases and the J segment 0 bases; nucleotides outside the gene matches: 9. Germline loops: CDR1 MNHEY, CDR2 SVGAGI. This CDR3 region has 16 residues. CDR3 bases: TGTGCCAGCAGCTACGGACAGGTTTCTAGCACAGATACGCAGTATTTT. This sequence encodes CASSYGQVSSTDTQYF.

The chain joins TRBV7-9 to TRBJ1-5; no definite D call. This CDR3 is built from 16 residues. Germline CDR1 and CDR2: SEHNR and FQNEAQ (reference sequence). V was shortened by 2 bases and J by 2 bases, with 13 bases between the two germline ends. CDR3 loop: CASSLSEGMGNQPQHF. In DNA form, the CDR3 reads TGTGCCAGCAGCTTATCCGAGGGAATGGGCAATCAGCCCCAGCATTTT.

The gene calls are TRBV18 and TRBJ2-3, with TRBD1 as a possible D gene (5 bases). The CDR3 spans 14 residues. Germline CDR1 and CDR2: KGHSH and LQKENI. V was trimmed by 4 bases and J by 0 bases, leaving 8 bases between them. CDR3 sequence reads: CASSQYRSTDTQYF. DNA for the CDR3: TGTGCCAGCTCACAATACAGGAGCACAGATACGCAGTATTTT.

The chain carries TRBV6-1 and TRBJ2-5; 11 bases agree with TRBD2. Gene TRBJ2-7 matches the end of the DNA better, so the J call may be wrong. The CDR3 contains 15 residues. CDR1 MNHNS and CDR2 SASEGT come from the germline V gene. In nucleotides, the CDR3 is TGTGCCAGCAGTGCGACTAGCGGGACCTCCTACGAGCAGTACTTC. Translation gives CASSATSGTSYEQYF.

This clone was observed a handful of times. The chain recombines TRBV7-9 with TRBJ2-5; a weak D match, TRBD2 (5 bases). Germline V lookup: CDR1 SEHNR, CDR2 FQNEAQ (reference sequence). The CDR3 spans 15 residues. V was pared by 7 bases and J by 1 base, with 16 bases between. CDR3 residues: CASTRTIGIQETQYF. The CDR3 region has the DNA TGTGCCAGCACCCGGACCATCGGGATCCAAGAGACCCAGTACTTC.

This clone was seen a few times. J is TRBJ1-5 and V is TRBV6-1, with 8 bases lining up with TRBD1. Germline V gene lookup returns CDR1 MNHNS and CDR2 SASEGT. V gave up 6 bases and J gave up 5 bases; unmatched junction bases: 9. The CDR3 contains 15 residues. The CDR3 DNA sequence: TGTGCCAGCAGATCAACAGGGGGGCAGCATCAGCCCCAGCATTTT. Residues: CASRSTGGQHQPQHF.